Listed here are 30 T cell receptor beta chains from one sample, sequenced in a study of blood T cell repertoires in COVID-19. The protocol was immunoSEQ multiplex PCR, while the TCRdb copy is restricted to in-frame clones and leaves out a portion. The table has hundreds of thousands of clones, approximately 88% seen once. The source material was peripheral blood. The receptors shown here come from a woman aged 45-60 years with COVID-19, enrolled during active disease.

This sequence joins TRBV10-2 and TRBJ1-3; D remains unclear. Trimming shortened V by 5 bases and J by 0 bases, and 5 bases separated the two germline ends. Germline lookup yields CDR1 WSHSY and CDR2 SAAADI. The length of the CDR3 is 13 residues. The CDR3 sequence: CASSTSSGNTIYF. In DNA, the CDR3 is TGCGCCAGCAGTACAAGCTCTGGAAACACCATATATTTT.

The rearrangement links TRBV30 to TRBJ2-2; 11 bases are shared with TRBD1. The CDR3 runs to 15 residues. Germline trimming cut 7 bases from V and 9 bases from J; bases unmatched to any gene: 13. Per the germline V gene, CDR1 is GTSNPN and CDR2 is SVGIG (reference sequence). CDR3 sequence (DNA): TGTGCCTACCCATCACCGGACAGGGGGCGCCGGGAGCTGTTTTTT. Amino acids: CAYPSPDRGRRELFF.

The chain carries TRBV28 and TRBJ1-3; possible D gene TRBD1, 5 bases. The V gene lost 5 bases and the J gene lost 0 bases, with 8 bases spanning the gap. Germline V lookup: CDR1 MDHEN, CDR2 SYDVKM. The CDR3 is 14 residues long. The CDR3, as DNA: TGTGCCAGCAGTCAGGGCTACTCTGGAAACACCATATATTTT. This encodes CASSQGYSGNTIYF.

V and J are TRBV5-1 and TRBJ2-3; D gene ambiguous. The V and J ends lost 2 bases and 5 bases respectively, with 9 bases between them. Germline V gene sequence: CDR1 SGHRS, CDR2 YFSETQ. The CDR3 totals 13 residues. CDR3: CASSLSVRDTQYF. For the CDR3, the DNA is TGCGCCAGCAGCTTAAGTGTGAGAGATACGCAGTATTTT.

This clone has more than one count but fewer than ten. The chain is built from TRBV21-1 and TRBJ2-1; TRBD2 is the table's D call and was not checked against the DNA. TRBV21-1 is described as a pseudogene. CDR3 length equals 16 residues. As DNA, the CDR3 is TGTGCCAGCAGCAAACGGGGACTTTTATCCTACAATGAGCAGTTCTTC. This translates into CASSKRGLLSYNEQFF.

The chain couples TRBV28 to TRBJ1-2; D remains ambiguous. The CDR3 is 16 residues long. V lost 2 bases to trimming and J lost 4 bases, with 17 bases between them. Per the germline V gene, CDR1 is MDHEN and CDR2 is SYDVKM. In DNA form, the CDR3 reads TGTGCCAGCAGTTTACGACCTGCGGGGTACAGCTATGGCTACACCTTC. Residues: CASSLRPAGYSYGYTF.

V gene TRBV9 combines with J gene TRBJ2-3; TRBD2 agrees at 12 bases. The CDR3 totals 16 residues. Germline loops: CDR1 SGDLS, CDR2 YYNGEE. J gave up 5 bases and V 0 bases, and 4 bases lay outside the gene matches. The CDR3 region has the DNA TGTGCCAGCAGCGTAGACCTAGCGGGGGGGTTAGATACGCAGTATTTT. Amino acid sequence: CASSVDLAGGLDTQYF.

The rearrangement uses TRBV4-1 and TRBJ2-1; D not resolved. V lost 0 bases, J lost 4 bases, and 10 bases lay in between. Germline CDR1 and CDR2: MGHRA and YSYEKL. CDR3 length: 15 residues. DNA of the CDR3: TGCGCCAGCAGCCAAGATTCGAGTTCTTACAATGAGCAGTTCTTC. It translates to CASSQDSSSYNEQFF.

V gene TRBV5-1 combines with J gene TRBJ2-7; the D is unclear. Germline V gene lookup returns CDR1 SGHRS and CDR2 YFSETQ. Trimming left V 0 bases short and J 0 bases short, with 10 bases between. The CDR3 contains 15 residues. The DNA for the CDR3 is TGCGCCAGCAGCTTGGGGCAGGTCGGCTCCTACGAGCAGTACTTC. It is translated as CASSLGQVGSYEQYF.

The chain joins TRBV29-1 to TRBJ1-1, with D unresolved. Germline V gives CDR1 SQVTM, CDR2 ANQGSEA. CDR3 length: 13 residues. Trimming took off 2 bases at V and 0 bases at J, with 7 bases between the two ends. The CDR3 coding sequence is TGCAGCGTTGAATTTCTTATGAACACTGAAGCTTTCTTT. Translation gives CSVEFLMNTEAFF. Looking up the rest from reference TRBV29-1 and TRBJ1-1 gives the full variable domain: SAVISQKPSRDICQRGTSLTIQCQVDSQVTMMFWYRQQPGQSLTLIATANQGSEATYESGFVIDKFPISRPNLTFSTLTVSNMSPEDSSIYLCSVEFLMNTEAFFGQGTRLTVV.

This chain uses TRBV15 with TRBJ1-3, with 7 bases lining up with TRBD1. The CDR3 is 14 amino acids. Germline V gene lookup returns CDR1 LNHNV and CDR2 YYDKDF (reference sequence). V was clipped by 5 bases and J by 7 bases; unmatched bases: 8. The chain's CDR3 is CATSHRGLANTIYF. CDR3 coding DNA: TGTGCCACCAGCCACAGGGGCCTGGCGAACACCATATATTTT.

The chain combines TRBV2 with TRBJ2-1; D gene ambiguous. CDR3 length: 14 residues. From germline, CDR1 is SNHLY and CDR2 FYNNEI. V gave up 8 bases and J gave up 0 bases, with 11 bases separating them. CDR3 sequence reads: CASEERSSYNEQFF. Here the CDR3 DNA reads TGTGCCAGCGAGGAGAGGAGCTCCTACAATGAGCAGTTCTTC.

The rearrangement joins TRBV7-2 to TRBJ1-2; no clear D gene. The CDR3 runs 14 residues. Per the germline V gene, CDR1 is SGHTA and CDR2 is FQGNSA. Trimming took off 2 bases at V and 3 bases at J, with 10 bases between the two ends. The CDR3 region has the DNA TGTGCCAGCAGCTTAACCAGCGGGGACTATGGCTACACCTTC. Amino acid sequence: CASSLTSGDYGYTF.

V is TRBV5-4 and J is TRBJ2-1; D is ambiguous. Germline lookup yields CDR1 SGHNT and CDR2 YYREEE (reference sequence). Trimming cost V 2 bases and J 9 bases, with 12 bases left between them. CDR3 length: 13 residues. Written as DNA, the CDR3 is TGTGCCAGCAGCTTCCATGAGGCTAGTGAGCAGTTCTTC. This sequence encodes CASSFHEASEQFF.

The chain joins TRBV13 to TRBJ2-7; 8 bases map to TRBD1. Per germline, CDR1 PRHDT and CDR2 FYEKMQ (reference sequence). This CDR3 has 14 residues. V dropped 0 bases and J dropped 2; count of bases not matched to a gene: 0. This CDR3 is CASSLGDRAYEQYF. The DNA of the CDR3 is TGTGCCAGCAGCTTAGGGGACAGGGCCTACGAGCAGTACTTC.

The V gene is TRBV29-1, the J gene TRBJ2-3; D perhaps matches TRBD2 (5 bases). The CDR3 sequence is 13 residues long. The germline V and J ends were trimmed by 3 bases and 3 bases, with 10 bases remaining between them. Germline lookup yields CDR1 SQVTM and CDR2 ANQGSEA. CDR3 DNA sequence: TGCAGCGTTGACTCGGGCGGGACAGATACGCAGTATTTT. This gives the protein CSVDSGGTDTQYF.

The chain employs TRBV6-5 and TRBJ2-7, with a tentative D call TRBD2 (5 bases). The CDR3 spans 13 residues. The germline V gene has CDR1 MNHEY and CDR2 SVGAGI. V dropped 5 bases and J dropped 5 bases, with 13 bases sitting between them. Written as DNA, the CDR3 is TGTGCCAGCAGTCCACTAGTGAACCACGAGCAGTACTTC. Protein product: CASSPLVNHEQYF.

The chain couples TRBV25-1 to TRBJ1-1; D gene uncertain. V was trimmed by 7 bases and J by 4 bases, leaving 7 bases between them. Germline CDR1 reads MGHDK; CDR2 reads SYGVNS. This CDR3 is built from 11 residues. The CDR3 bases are TGTGCCAGCATCCGGGGCACTGAAGCTTTCTTT. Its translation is CASIRGTEAFF.

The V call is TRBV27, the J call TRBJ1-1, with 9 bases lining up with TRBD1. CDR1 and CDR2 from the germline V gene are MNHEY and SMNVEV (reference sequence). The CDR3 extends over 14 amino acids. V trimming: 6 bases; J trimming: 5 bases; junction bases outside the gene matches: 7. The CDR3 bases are TGTGCCAGCAGACCTGGACAGGGGTTGACTGAAGCTTTCTTT. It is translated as CASRPGQGLTEAFF.

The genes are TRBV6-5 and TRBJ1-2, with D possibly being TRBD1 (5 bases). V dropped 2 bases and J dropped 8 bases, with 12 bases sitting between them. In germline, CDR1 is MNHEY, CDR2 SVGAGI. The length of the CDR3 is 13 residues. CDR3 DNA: TGTGCCAGCAGTTACGGGGGGACGGGAGGCTACACCTTC. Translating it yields CASSYGGTGGYTF.

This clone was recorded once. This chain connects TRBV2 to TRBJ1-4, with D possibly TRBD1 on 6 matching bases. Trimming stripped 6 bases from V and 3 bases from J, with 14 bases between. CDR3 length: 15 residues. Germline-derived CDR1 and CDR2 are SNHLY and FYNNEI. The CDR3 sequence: CASSYDRPSNEKLFF. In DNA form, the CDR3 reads TGTGCCAGCAGCTACGACAGGCCATCTAATGAAAAACTGTTTTTT.

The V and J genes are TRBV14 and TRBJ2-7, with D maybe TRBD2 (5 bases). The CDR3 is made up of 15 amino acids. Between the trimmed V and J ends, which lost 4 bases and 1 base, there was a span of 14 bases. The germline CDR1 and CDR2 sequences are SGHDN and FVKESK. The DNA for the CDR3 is TGTGCCAGCAGCCGCGTACGAGGGTATTCCTACGAGCAGTACTTC. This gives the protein CASSRVRGYSYEQYF.

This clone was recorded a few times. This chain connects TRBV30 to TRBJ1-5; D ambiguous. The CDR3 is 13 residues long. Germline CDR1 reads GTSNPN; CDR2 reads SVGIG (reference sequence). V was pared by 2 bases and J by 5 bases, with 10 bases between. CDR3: CAWSLGRDQPQHF. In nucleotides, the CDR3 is TGTGCCTGGAGTCTTGGGAGGGATCAGCCCCAGCATTTT.

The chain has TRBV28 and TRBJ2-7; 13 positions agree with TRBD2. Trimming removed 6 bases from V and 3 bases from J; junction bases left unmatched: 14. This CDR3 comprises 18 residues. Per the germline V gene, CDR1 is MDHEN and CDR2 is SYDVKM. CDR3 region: CASSRLAGGATNYYEQYF. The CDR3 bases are TGTGCCAGCAGCCGACTAGCGGGGGGAGCCACAAACTACTACGAGCAGTACTTC.

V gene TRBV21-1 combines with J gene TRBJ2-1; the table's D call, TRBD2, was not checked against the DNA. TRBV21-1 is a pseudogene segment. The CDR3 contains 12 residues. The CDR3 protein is CASITMDNEQFF. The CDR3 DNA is TGTGCCAGCATTACTATGGACAATGAGCAGTTCTTC.

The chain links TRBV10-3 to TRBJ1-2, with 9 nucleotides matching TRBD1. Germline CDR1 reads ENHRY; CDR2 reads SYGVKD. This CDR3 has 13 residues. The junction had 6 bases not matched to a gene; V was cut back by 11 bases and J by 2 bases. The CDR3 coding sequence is TGTGCCTCCGAGGGGACAGGGAACTATGGCTACACCTTC. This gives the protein CASEGTGNYGYTF.

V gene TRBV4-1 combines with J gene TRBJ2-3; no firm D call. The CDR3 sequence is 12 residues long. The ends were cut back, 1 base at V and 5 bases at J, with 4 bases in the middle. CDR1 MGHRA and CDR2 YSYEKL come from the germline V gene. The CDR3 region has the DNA TGCGCCAGCAGCCAAGTTCAAGATACGCAGTATTTT. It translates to CASSQVQDTQYF.

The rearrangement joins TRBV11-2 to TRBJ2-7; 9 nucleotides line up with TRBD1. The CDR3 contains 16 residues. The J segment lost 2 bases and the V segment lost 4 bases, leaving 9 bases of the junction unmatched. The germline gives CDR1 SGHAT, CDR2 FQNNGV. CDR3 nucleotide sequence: TGTGCCAGCAGCTCAATTACAGGGGGCCGGGCCTACGAGCAGTACTTC. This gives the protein CASSSITGGRAYEQYF. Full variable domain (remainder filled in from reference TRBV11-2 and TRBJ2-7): EAGVAQSPRYKIIEKRQSVAFWCNPISGHATLYWYQQILGQGPKLLIQFQNNGVVDDSQLPKDRFSAERLKGVDSTLKIQPAKLEDSAVYLCASSSITGGRAYEQYFGPGTRLTVT.

CDR3 in DNA: TGTGCCCTCAAGGGGGCTCGGACTGAAGCTTTCTTT. This translates into CALKGARTEAFF. V and J are TRBV11-2 and TRBJ1-1; 7 nucleotides match TRBD1. This CDR3 spans 12 amino acids. Germline values: CDR1 SGHAT, CDR2 FQNNGV. The trim removed 11 bases at V and 5 bases at J, leaving 8 bases unmatched.

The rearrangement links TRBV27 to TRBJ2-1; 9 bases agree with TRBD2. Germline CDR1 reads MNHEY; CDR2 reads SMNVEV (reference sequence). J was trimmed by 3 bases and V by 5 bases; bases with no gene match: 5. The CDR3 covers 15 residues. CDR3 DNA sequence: TGTGCCAGCAGTCCCAGCGGGGGGTTCTACAATGAGCAGTTCTTC. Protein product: CASSPSGGFYNEQFF.